The 16 T cell receptor beta chains below come from one sample, sequenced in a study of CD8 T cells in Susac syndrome. RNA was extracted with the RNeasy kit, and a quantity of about 0.45 to 1 ug was reverse transcribed using random hexamers. MiXCR was run by TCRdb on the immunoSEQ multiplex PCR reads, yielding one entry per CDR3 protein. The sample has 100,000 to 150,000 distinct CDR3 sequences; 90% to 95% are singletons. The sample comprised CD4+ T cells from PBMCs. These TCRs come from a human donor in good health.

The chain is built from TRBV5-1 and TRBJ2-6; D is undetermined. The germline V gene has CDR1 SGHRS and CDR2 YFSETQ. The CDR3 is made up of 16 amino acids. The V and J ends lost 0 bases and 4 bases respectively, with 11 bases between them. The CDR3 DNA reads as TGCGCCAGCAGCTTGGTTTTACACGGGGGGGCCAACGTCCTGACTTTC. It codes for CASSLVLHGGANVLTF.

The CDR3 is CSVVGQGVWGYTF. The CDR3, as DNA: TGCAGCGTTGTAGGTCAGGGGGTTTGGGGCTACACCTTC. This sequence joins TRBV29-1 and TRBJ1-2; 7 bases map to TRBD1. The germline gives CDR1 SQVTM, CDR2 ANQGSEA. The CDR3 runs 13 residues. J lost 8 bases, V lost 4 bases, and 10 bases had no gene match.

This clonotype has just a few counts. The chain recombines TRBV7-9 with TRBJ2-7; TRBD2 is a possible D gene (5 bases). Germline loops: CDR1 SEHNR, CDR2 FQNEAQ (reference sequence). Trimming left V 1 base short and J 2 bases short, with 9 bases between. The CDR3 consists of 14 residues. As DNA, the CDR3 is TGTGCCAGCAGCTTAGACTGGCGGGCCTACGAGCAGTACTTC. It specifies CASSLDWRAYEQYF.

This clonotype has just a few counts. CDR3 sequence reads: CASRGQGVNTEAFF. CDR3 in DNA: TGTGCCAGCAGAGGACAGGGGGTGAACACTGAAGCTTTCTTT. This sequence joins TRBV2 and TRBJ1-1; 10 bases align to TRBD1. The CDR3 has 14 amino acids. Trimming at V came to 6 bases and at J to 0 bases, leaving 1 base not matched to a gene. The germline V gene encodes CDR1 SNHLY and CDR2 FYNNEI.

This sequence joins TRBV3-1 and TRBJ2-7; D perhaps matches TRBD1 (6 bases). Trimming pared 3 bases from V and 9 bases from J, leaving 15 bases between. The CDR3 totals 13 residues. Germline V gene sequence: CDR1 LGHDT, CDR2 YNNKEL (reference sequence). DNA of the CDR3: TGTGCCAGCAGCCAGAGTTCCCAGGGGCGGCAGTACTTC. It is translated as CASSQSSQGRQYF.

The chain joins TRBV20-1 to TRBJ1-2; D is perhaps TRBD1 (5 bases). V dropped 4 bases and J dropped 1 base, with 13 bases sitting between them. There are 14 residues in the CDR3. From germline, CDR1 is DFQATT and CDR2 SNEGSKA (reference sequence). This CDR3 reads CSAKDKKSNYGYTF. The CDR3 region has the DNA TGCAGTGCTAAGGACAAGAAGAGTAACTATGGCTACACCTTC.

The chain carries TRBV5-4 and TRBJ1-1; no clear D gene. In germline, CDR1 is SGHNT, CDR2 YYREEE (reference sequence). CDR3 length equals 13 residues. V lost 5 bases to trimming and J lost 6 bases, with 14 bases between them. The CDR3 region is CASRYEGYAEAFF. The CDR3 region has the DNA TGTGCCAGCAGATACGAGGGTTACGCTGAAGCTTTCTTT.

J is TRBJ2-4 and V is TRBV30; 9 nucleotides align to TRBD2. CDR1 GTSNPN and CDR2 SVGIG come from the germline V gene (reference sequence). J gave up 6 bases and V 1 base, and 7 bases lay outside the gene matches. CDR3 length: 15 amino acids. Here the CDR3 reads CAWSEDSGRGNIQYF. The DNA for the CDR3 is TGTGCCTGGAGTGAGGATAGCGGGAGAGGAAACATTCAGTACTTC.

V usage is TRBV29-1 and J usage is TRBJ1-1; D not resolved. Trimming stripped 3 bases from V and 7 bases from J, with 9 bases between. In germline, CDR1 is SQVTM, CDR2 ANQGSEA. CDR3 size: 11 residues. The chain's CDR3 is CSVENGSEAFF. CDR3 coding DNA: TGCAGCGTTGAGAACGGGAGTGAAGCTTTCTTT.

The chain has TRBV5-5 and TRBJ1-5; D is ambiguous. Germline CDR1 SGHKS, CDR2 YYEKEE (reference sequence). Trimming removed 2 bases from V and 6 bases from J, with 9 bases in between. This CDR3 contains 13 residues. The CDR3 region has the DNA TGTGCCAGCAGCTTCGTAGGTTTTCAGCCCCAGCATTTT. Amino acids: CASSFVGFQPQHF.

This chain links TRBV7-9 with TRBJ2-2; the D call may be TRBD1 or TRBD2 (5 bases each). Germline values: CDR1 SEHNR, CDR2 FQNEAQ (reference sequence). The V and J ends lost 5 bases and 0 bases respectively, with 10 bases between them. CDR3 size: 15 residues. CDR3 sequence: CASSHGTSNTGELFF. CDR3 bases: TGTGCCAGCAGCCACGGGACGTCGAACACCGGGGAGCTGTTTTTT.

For the CDR3, the DNA is TGTGCCAGCAGTTTCGACAGGGCGATGTGGGGCTACACCTTC. It is translated as CASSFDRAMWGYTF. The J gene is TRBJ1-2, the V gene TRBV6-2 or TRBV6-3; 7 nucleotides agree with TRBD1. The trim removed 4 bases at V and 8 bases at J, leaving 10 bases unmatched. Germline V gene sequence: CDR1 MNHEY, CDR2 SVGEGT. CDR3 size: 14 residues.

The V gene is TRBV29-1, the J gene TRBJ1-6, with 7 bases matching TRBD1. This CDR3 comprises 14 residues. Germline loops: CDR1 SQVTM, CDR2 ANQGSEA. Unmatched junction bases numbered 12, after V lost 6 bases and J lost 10 bases. The CDR3 region is CSVQSGRGNSPLHF. For the CDR3, the DNA is TGCAGCGTCCAGTCGGGCAGGGGGAACTCACCCCTCCACTTT.

The chain combines TRBV20-1 with TRBJ2-3; the D call may be TRBD1 or TRBD2 (5 bases each). Trimming stripped 4 bases from V and 0 bases from J, with 14 bases between. Germline CDR1 DFQATT, CDR2 SNEGSKA (reference sequence). This CDR3 contains 15 residues. The CDR3 coding sequence is TGCAGTGCTATTTGGGGCGGGCTTAGCACAGATACGCAGTATTTT. Protein sequence: CSAIWGGLSTDTQYF.

The chain recombines TRBV18 with TRBJ1-1; tentatively, D is TRBD1 (5 bases). Germline values: CDR1 KGHSH, CDR2 LQKENI. Trimming stripped 9 bases from V and 3 bases from J, with 14 bases between. This CDR3 has 13 residues. CDR3 nucleotides: TGTGCCAGTGTTCAGGGCCTGGACACTGAAGCTTTCTTT. Translated, it gives CASVQGLDTEAFF.

The chain carries TRBV5-6 and TRBJ1-1; D not certain. CDR1 SGHDT and CDR2 YYEEEE come from the germline V gene. CDR3 length: 12 residues. Trimming stripped 6 bases from V and 1 base from J, with 7 bases between. The CDR3 DNA reads TGTGCCAGCATACAGACGAACACTGAAGCTTTCTTT. This codes for CASIQTNTEAFF.